This note documents a single TCR beta chain sequence. TCRdb's copy holds only in-frame clones and misses some; the assay was immunoSEQ multiplex PCR. The data contain about 190,000 clones, around four fifths of them singletons. The data belong to a study of blood T cell repertoires in COVID-19. Trimming removed 3 bases at V and 0 bases at J, with 8 bases between. This CDR3 is built from 15 residues. Germline CDR1 reads WSHSY; CDR2 reads SAAADI. The clonotype comes from a human donor in a cohort sampled during active COVID-19. Sequencing used peripheral blood. The chain has TRBV10-2 and TRBJ1-4; D remains unclear. The CDR3 spells CASSERSATNEKLFF. CDR3 bases: TGCGCCAGCAGTGAACGCAGTGCAACTAATGAAAAACTGTTTTTT.